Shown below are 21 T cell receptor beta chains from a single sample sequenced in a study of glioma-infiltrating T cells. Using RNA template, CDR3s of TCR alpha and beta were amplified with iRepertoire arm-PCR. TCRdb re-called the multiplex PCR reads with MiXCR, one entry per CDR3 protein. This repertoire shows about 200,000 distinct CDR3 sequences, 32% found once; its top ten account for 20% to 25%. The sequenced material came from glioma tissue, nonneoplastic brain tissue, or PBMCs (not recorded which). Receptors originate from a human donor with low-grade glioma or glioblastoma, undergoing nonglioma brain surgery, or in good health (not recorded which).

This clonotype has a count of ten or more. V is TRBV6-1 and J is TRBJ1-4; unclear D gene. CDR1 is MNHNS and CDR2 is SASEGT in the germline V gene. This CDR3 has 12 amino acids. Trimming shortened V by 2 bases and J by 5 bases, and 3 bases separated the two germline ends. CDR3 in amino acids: CASSELNEKLFF. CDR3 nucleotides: TGTGCCAGCAGTGAACTCAATGAAAAACTGTTTTTT.

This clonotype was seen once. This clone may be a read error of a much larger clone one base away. The CDR3 coding sequence is TGTGCCAGCAGCTTAGGGGGGGGTCGCAATCAGCGCCAGCATTTT. This encodes CASSLGGGRNQRQHF. This sequence joins TRBV7-2 and TRBJ1-5; D might be TRBD1 (5 bases). The CDR3 covers 15 residues. Germline CDR1 SGHTA, CDR2 FQGNSA. The variable domain in full, with the rest retrieved from reference TRBV7-2 and TRBJ1-5, is GAGVSQSPSNKVTEKGKDVELRCDPISGHTALYWYRQSLGQGLEFLIYFQGNSAPDKSGLPSDRFSAERTGGSVSTLTIQRTQQEDSAVYLCASSLGGGRNQRQHFGDGTRLSIL.

The CDR3 DNA reads TGTGCCAGCAGGGATTACAATGAGCAGTTCTTC. Its protein product is CASRDYNEQFF. J is TRBJ2-1 and V is TRBV7-2; D is unresolved. The CDR3 covers 11 residues. Germline V gene sequence: CDR1 SGHTA, CDR2 FQGNSA. Trimming removed 6 bases at V and 4 bases at J, with 4 bases between.

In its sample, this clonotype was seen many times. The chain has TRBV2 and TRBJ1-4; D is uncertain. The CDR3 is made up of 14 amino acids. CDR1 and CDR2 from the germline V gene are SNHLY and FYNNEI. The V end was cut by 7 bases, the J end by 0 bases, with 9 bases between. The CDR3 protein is CASKQGSTNEKLFF. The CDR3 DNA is TGTGCCAGCAAACAAGGCTCAACTAATGAAAAACTGTTTTTT.

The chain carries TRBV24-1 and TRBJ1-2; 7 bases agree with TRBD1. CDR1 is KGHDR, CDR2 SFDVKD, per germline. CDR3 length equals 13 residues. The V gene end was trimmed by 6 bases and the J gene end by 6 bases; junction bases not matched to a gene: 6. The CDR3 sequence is CATSPPGQHGYTF. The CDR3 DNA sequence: TGTGCCACCAGTCCGCCGGGACAGCATGGCTACACCTTC.

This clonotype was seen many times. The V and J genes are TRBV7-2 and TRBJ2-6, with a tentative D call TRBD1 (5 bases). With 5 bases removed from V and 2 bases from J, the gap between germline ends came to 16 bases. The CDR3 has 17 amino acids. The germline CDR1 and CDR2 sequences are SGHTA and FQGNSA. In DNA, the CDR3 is TGTGCCAGCAGCCCAAGACAGAGGCAGGCTGGGGCCAACGTCCTGACTTTC. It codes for CASSPRQRQAGANVLTF.

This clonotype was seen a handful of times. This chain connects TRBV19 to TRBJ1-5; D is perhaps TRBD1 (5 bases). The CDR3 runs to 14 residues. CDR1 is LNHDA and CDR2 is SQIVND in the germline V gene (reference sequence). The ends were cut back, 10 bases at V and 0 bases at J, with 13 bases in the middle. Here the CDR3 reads CATLDRNSNQPQHF. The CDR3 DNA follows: TGTGCCACCCTTGACAGAAATAGCAATCAGCCCCAGCATTTT.

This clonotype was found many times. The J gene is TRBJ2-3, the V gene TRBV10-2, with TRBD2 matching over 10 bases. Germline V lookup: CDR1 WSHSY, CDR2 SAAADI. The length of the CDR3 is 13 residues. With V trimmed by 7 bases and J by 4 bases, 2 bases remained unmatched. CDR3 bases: TGCGCCAGCACTAGCGGGAGACCAGATACGCAGTATTTT. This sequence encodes CASTSGRPDTQYF.

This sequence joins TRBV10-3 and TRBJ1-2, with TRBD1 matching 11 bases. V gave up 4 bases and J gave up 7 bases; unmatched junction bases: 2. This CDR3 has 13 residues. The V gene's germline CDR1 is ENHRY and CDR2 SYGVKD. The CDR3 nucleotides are TGTGCCATCAGTGCGGGACAGGGGGGTGGCTACACCTTC. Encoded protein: CAISAGQGGGYTF.

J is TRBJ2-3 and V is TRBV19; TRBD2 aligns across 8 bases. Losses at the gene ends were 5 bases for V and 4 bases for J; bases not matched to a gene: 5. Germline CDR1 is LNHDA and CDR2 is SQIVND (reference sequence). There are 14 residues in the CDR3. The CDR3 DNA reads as TGTGCCAGTAGTCAAGCGGGAGCGGCAGATACGCAGTATTTT. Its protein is CASSQAGAADTQYF.

The CDR3 DNA reads TGTGCCAGTAGTACCCCTTCTCCCCGAATGAACACTGAAGCTTTCTTT. Translated, it gives CASSTPSPRMNTEAFF. V and J are TRBV19 and TRBJ1-1; D unclear. CDR1 LNHDA and CDR2 SQIVND come from the germline V gene (reference sequence). The V and J ends lost 4 bases and 0 bases respectively, with 15 bases between them. This CDR3 contains 16 residues.

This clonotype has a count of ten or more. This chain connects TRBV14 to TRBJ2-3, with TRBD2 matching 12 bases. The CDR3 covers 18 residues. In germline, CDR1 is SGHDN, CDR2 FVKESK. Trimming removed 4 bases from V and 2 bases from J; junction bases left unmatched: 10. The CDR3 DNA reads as TGTGCCAGCAGCCCGCTAGCGGGAGGGCCGAGACACACAGATACGCAGTATTTT. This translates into CASSPLAGGPRHTDTQYF.

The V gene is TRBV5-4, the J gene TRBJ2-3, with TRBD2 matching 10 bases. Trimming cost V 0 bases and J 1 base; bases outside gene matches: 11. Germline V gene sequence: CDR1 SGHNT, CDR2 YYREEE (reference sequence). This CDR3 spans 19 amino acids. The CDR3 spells CASSLAPLAGVVGTDTQYF. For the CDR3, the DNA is TGTGCCAGCAGCTTGGCGCCCCTAGCGGGAGTTGTCGGCACAGATACGCAGTATTTT. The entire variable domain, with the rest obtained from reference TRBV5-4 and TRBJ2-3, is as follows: ETGVTQSPTHLIKTRGQQVTLRCSSQSGHNTVSWYQQALGQGPQFIFQYYREEENGRGNFPPRFSGLQFPNYSSELNVNALELDDSALYLCASSLAPLAGVVGTDTQYFGPGTRLTVL.

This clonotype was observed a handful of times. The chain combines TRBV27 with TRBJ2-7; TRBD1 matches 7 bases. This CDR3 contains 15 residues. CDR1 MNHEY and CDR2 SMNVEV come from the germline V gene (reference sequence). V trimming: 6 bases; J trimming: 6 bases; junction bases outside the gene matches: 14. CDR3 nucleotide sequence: TGTGCCAGCAGCCAGACAGGGCCCCTTAGTAGCGAGCAGTACTTC. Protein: CASSQTGPLSSEQYF.

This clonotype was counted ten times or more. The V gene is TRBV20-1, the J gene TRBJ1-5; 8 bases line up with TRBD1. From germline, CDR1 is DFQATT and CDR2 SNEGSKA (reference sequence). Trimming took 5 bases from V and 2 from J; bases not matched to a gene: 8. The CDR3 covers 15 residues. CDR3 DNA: TGCAGTGCTGGTAGACAGGGGTTTGGCAATCAGCCCCAGCATTTT. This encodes CSAGRQGFGNQPQHF.

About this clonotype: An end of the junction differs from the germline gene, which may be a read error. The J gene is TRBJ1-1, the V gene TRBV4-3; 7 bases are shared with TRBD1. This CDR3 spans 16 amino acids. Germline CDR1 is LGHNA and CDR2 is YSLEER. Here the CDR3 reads CASTLNPGQPNTEASF. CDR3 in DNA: TGCGCCAGCACCTTAAATCCGGGACAGCCTAACACTGAAGCTTCCTTT.

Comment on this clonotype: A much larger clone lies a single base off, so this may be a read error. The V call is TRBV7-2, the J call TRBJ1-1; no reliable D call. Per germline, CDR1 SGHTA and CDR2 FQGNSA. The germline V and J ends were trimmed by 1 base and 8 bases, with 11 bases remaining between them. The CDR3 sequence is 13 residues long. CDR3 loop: CASSLEQSQEAFF. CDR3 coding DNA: TGTGCCAGCAGCTTAGAACAGTCCCAGGAAGCTTTCTTT.

The CDR3 reads CASSLALLYEQYF. The CDR3 DNA sequence: TGTGCCAGCAGCTTGGCCCTCCTCTACGAGCAGTACTTC. The chain combines TRBV5-4 with TRBJ2-7; D call uncertain. With 0 bases removed from V and 3 bases from J, the gap between germline ends came to 7 bases. The germline V gene encodes CDR1 SGHNT and CDR2 YYREEE (reference sequence). The CDR3 has 13 residues.

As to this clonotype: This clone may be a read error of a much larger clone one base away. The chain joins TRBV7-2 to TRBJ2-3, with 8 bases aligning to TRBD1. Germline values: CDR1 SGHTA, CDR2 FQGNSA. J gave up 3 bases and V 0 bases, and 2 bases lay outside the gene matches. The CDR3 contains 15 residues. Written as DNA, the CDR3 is TGTGCCAGCAGCTTAGCGTACAGGGGGACAGATACGCAGTATTTT. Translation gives CASSLAYRGTDTQYF.

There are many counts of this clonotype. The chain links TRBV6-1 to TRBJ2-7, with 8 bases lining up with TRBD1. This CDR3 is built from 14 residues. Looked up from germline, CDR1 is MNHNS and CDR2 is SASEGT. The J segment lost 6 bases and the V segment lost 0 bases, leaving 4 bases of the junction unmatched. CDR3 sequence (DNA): TGTGCCAGCAGTGAAGCATACGACAGGGGCGAGCAGTACTTC. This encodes CASSEAYDRGEQYF.

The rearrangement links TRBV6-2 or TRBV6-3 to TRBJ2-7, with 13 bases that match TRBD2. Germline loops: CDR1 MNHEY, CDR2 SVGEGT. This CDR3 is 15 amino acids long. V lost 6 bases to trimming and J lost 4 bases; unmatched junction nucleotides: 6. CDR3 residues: CASSGTSGVGYEQYF. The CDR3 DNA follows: TGTGCCAGCAGCGGGACTAGCGGGGTGGGGTACGAGCAGTACTTC.